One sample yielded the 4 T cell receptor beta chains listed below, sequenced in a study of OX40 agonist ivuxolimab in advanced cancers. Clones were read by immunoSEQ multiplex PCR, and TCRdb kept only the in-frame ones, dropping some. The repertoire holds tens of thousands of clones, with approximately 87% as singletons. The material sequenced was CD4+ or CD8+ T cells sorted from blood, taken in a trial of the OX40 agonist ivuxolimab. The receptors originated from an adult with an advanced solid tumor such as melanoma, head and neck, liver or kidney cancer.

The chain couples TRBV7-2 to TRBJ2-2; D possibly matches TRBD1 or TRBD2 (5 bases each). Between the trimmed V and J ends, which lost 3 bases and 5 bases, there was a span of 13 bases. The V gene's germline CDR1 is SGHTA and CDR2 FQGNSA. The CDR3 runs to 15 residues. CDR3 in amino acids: CASSLGVGETGELFF. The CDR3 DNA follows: TGTGCCAGCAGCTTGGGCGTGGGGGAGACCGGGGAGCTGTTTTTT.

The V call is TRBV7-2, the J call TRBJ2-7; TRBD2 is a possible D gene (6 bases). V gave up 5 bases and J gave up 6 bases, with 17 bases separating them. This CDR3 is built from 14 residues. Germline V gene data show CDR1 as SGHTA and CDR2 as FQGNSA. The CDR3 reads CASSPDLSGGEQYF. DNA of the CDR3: TGTGCCAGCAGCCCGGACTTGTCCGGGGGCGAGCAGTACTTC.

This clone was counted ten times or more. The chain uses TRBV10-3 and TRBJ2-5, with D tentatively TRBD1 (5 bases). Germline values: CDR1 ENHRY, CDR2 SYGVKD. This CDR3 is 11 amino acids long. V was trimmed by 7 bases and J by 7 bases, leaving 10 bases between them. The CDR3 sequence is CAIKGEGTQYF. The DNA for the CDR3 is TGTGCCATCAAAGGGGAAGGGACCCAGTACTTC.

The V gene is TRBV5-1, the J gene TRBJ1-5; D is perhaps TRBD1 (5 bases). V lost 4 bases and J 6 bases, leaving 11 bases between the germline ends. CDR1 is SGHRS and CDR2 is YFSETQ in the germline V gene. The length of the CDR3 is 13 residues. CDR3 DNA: TGCGCCAGCAGCCCGGACATGAGTCAGCCCCAGCATTTT. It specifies CASSPDMSQPQHF.